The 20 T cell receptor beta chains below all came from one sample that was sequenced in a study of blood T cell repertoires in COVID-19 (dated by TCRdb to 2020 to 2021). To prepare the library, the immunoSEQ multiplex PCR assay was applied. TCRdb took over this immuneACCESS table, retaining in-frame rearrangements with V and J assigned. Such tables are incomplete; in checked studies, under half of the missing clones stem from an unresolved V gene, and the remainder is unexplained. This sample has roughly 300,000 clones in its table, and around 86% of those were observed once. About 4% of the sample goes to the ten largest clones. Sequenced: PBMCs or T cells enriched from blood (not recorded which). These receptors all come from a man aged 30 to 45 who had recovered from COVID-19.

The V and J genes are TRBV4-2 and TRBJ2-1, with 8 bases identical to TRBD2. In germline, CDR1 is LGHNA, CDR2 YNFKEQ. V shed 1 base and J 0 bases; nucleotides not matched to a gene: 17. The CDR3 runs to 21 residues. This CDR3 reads CASSQGGPAGEGRVSYNEQFF. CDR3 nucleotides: TGTGCCAGCAGCCAAGGAGGGCCAGCGGGAGAGGGACGAGTCTCCTACAATGAGCAGTTCTTC.

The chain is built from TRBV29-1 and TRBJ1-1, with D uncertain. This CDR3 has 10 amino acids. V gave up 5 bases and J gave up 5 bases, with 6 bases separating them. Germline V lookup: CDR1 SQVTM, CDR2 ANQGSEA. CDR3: CSVQRTEAFF. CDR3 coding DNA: TGCAGCGTTCAGAGGACTGAAGCTTTCTTT.

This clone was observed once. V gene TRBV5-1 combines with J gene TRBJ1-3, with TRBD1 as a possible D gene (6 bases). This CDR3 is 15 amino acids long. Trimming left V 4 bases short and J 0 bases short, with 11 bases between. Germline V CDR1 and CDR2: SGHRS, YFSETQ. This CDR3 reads CASSEPTGSGNTIYF. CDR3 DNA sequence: TGCGCCAGCAGCGAGCCGACAGGCTCTGGAAACACCATATATTTT.

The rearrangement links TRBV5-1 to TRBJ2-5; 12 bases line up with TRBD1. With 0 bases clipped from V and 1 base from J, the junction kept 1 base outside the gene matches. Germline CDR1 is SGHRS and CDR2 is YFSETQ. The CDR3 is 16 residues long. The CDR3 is CASSLGGQGAQETQYF. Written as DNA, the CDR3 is TGCGCCAGCAGCTTGGGGGGACAGGGGGCCCAAGAGACCCAGTACTTC.

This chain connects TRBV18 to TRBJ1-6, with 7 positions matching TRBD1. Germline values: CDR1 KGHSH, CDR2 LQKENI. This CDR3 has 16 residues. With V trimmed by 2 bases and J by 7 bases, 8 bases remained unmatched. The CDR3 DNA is TGTGCCAGCTCACCAGAAGGGGGCTCTCGGAATTCACCCCTCCACTTT. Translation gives CASSPEGGSRNSPLHF.

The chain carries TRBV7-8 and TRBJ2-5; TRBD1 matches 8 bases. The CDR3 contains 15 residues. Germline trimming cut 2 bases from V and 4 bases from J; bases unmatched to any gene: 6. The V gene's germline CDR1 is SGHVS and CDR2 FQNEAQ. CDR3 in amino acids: CASSLSPQGGETQYF. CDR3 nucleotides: TGTGCCAGCAGCTTATCCCCACAGGGGGGAGAGACCCAGTACTTC.

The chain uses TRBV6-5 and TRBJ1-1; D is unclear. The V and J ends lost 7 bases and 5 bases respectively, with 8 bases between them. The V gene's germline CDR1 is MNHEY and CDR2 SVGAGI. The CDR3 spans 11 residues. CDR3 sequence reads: CASTPGTEAFF. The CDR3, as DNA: TGTGCCAGCACCCCGGGGACTGAAGCTTTCTTT.

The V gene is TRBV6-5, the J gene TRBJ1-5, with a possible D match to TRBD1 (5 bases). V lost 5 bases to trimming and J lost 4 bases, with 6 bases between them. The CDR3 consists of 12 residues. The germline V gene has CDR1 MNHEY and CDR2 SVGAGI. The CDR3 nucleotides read TGTGCCAGCAGTCCAGGGAATCAGCCCCAGCATTTT. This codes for CASSPGNQPQHF.

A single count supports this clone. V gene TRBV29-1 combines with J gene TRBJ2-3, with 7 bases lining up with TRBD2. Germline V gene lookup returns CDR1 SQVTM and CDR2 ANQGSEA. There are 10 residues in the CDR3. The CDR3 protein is CGGSTDTQYF. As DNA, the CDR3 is TGCGGCGGGAGTACAGATACGCAGTATTTT.

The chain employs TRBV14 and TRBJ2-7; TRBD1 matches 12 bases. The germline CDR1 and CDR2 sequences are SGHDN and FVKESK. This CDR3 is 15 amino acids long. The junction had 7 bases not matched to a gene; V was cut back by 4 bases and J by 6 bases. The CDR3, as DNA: TGTGCCAGCAGCCTCCCCGGGACAGGGGGCCGCGAGCAGTACTTC. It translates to CASSLPGTGGREQYF.

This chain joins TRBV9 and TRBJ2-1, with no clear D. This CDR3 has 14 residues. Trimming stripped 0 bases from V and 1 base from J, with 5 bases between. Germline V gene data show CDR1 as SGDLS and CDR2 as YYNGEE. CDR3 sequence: CASSVGSSYNEQFF. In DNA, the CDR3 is TGTGCCAGCAGCGTAGGGAGTTCCTACAATGAGCAGTTCTTC.

The CDR3 coding sequence is TGTGCCAGTTATAAAGGGGGCTTCAGCGGAGCTTTCTTT. It codes for CASYKGGFSGAFF. This chain links TRBV19 with TRBJ1-1, with 7 bases that match TRBD1. V was clipped by 8 bases and J by 10 bases; unmatched bases: 13. The V gene's germline CDR1 is LNHDA and CDR2 SQIVND (reference sequence). This CDR3 contains 13 residues.

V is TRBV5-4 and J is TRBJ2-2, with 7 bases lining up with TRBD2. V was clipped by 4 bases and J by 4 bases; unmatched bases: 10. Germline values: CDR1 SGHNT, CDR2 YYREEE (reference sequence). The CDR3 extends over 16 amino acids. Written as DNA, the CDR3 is TGTGCCAGCAGCCCTCTGGCGGGAGCGGGCACCGGGGAGCTGTTTTTT. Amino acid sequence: CASSPLAGAGTGELFF.

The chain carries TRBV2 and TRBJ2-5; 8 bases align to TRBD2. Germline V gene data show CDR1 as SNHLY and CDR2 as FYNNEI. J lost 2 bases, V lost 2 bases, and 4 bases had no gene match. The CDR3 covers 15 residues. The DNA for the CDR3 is TGTGCCAGCAGTGAAACTAGCGGCGTGCAAGAGACCCAGTACTTC. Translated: CASSETSGVQETQYF.

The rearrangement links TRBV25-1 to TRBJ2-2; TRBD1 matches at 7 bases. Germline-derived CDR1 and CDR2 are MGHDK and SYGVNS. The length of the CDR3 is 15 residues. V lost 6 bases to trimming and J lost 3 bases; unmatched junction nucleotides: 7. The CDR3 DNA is TGTGCCAGCAGACTCACAGGGACAGACACCGGGGAGCTGTTTTTT. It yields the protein CASRLTGTDTGELFF.

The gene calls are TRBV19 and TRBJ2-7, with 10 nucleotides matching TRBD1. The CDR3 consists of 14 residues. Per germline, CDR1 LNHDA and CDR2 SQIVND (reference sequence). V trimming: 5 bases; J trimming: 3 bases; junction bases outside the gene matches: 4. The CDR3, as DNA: TGTGCCAGTAGTGCAGGGACAGGGGACTACGAGCAGTACTTC. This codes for CASSAGTGDYEQYF.

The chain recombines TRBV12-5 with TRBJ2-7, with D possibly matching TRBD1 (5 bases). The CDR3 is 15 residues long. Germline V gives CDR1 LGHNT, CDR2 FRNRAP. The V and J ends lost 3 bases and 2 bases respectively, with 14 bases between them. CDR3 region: CASGFDVGLAYEQYF. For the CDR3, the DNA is TGTGCTAGTGGTTTCGATGTGGGGCTGGCCTACGAGCAGTACTTC.

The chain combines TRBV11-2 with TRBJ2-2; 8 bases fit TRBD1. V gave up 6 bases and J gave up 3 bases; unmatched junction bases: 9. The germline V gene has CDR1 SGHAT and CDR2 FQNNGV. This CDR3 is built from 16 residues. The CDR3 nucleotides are TGTGCCAGCAGTCCCGGCAGGGGGCTTCACACCGGGGAGCTGTTTTTT. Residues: CASSPGRGLHTGELFF. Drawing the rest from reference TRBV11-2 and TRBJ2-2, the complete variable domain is EAGVAQSPRYKIIEKRQSVAFWCNPISGHATLYWYQQILGQGPKLLIQFQNNGVVDDSQLPKDRFSAERLKGVDSTLKIQPAKLEDSAVYLCASSPGRGLHTGELFFGEGSRLTVL.

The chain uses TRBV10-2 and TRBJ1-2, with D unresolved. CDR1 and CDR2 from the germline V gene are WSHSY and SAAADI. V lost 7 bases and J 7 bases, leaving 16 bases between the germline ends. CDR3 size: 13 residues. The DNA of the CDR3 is TGCGCCAGCACCCTCGGACTAATTGGTGGCTACACCTTC. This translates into CASTLGLIGGYTF.

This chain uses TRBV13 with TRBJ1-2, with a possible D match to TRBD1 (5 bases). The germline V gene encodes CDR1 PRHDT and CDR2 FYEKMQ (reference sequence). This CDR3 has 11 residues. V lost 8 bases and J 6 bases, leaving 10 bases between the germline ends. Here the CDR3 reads CASWTLDGYTF. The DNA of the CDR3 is TGTGCCAGCTGGACATTAGATGGCTACACCTTC.